This T cell receptor (beta chain) derives from a study of T cell repertoires in cytomegalovirus infection. Whole-study context: A matching HLA type, together with CMV infection, was signaled by public TCR beta signatures. General study findings and limits: Dominating the ex vivo response were TCR beta clonotypes that were CMV-specific and HLA-C-restricted.

One entry per CDR3 protein results from TCRdb running MiXCR on the reads. The sample includes some 130,000 distinct CDR3 sequences, roughly a quarter of them seen just once. This CDR3 contains 13 residues. Trimming stripped 1 base from V and 8 bases from J, with 14 bases between. Germline values: CDR1 DFQATT, CDR2 SNEGSKA (reference sequence). In regard to this clonotype: Its cognate antigen is unknown.

The sequenced material came from PBMCs, sequenced either directly or after in vitro stimulation (not recorded which). This sequence originates from a human donor in good health (CMV status not recorded). Some clones in this sample may be carry-over from other donors' samples. This chain uses TRBV20-1 with TRBJ1-2; no definite D call. The DNA of the CDR3 is TGCAGTGCTAGAGGGGGTGCGATGTGGGGCTACACCTTC. It codes for CSARGGAMWGYTF.